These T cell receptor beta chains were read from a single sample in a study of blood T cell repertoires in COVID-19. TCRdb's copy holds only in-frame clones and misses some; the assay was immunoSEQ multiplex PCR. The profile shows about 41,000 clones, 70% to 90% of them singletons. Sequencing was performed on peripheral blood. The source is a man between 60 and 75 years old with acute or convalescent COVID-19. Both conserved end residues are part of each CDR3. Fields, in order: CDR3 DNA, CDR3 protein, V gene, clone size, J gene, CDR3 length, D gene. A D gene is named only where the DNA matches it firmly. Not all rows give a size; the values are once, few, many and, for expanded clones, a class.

DNA: TGTGCCTGGGACAGGGGGACCACAACTAATGAAAAACTGTTTTTT; CDR3: CAWDRGTTTNEKLFF; V: TRBV30; size: -; J: TRBJ1-4; length: 15; D: TRBD1
DNA: TGCAGCGTCCGGGACAGGGGCTCTTACGAGCAGTACTTC; CDR3: CSVRDRGSYEQYF; V: TRBV29-1; size: -; J: TRBJ2-7; length: 13; D: TRBD1
DNA: TGTGCCACCGGGACAGGCGACACTGAAGCTTTCTTT; CDR3: CATGTGDTEAFF; V: TRBV15; size: medium-sized; J: TRBJ1-1; length: 12; D: TRBD1
DNA: TGTGCCAGCAGCATCGGGACACGCAATCAGCCCCAGCATTTT; CDR3: CASSIGTRNQPQHF; V: TRBV7-2; size: once; J: TRBJ1-5; length: 14; D: -
DNA: TGTGCCAGCAGCGTAGGGGGACTAGCGGGGGTTTTCACCGGGGAGCTGTTTTTT; CDR3: CASSVGGLAGVFTGELFF; V: TRBV9; size: once; J: TRBJ2-2; length: 18; D: TRBD2
DNA: TGTGCCAGCAGCTTAGGGGGGGTGAGGACTGAAGCTTTCTTT; CDR3: CASSLGGVRTEAFF; V: TRBV7-8; size: -; J: TRBJ1-1; length: 14; D: -
DNA: TGTGCCAGCGGGAGGAGGGCAGTAGATGGCTACACCTTC; CDR3: CASGRRAVDGYTF; V: TRBV9; size: -; J: TRBJ1-2; length: 13; D: -
DNA: TGTGCCAGCACCCTAAAAAAAAGCCGACGGGGATTTGGCTATGGCTACACCTTC; CDR3: CASTLKKSRRGFGYGYTF; V: TRBV21-1; size: -; J: TRBJ1-2; length: 18; D: -
DNA: TGTGCCAGCTCACCTACTAGCGGGGGGGTCTACAATGAGCAGTTCTTC; CDR3: CASSPTSGGVYNEQFF; V: TRBV18; size: -; J: TRBJ2-1; length: 16; D: TRBD2
DNA: TGTGCCTGGAGTGGATCAGGGGATCAGCCCCAGCATTTT; CDR3: CAWSGSGDQPQHF; V: TRBV30; size: -; J: TRBJ1-5; length: 13; D: -
DNA: TGTGCCAGCGGCCCGGGGACAGGGAGGCAAGAGACCCAGTACTTC; CDR3: CASGPGTGRQETQYF; V: TRBV3-1/TRBV3-2; size: -; J: TRBJ2-5; length: 15; D: TRBD1
DNA: TGTGCCAGTAGCCCCCGGTCGGCTAGCGGCCACAATGAGCAGTTCTTC; CDR3: CASSPRSASGHNEQFF; V: TRBV19; size: -; J: TRBJ2-1; length: 16; D: TRBD2
DNA: TGCGCCAGCAGCCAAACCCCGGGCGGGGGGGCCGCGGGTGAGCAGTTCTTC; CDR3: CASSQTPGGGAAGEQFF; V: TRBV4-3; size: -; J: TRBJ2-1; length: 17; D: TRBD2
DNA: TGTGCCACCAGCAGAGGGGTAAGGACAGGCCTCACCGGGGAGCTGTTTTTT; CDR3: CATSRGVRTGLTGELFF; V: TRBV15; size: -; J: TRBJ2-2; length: 17; D: TRBD1
DNA: TGTGCCAGCAGCGTAGGAAGCGGGGGGGCTTATACGCAGTATTTT; CDR3: CASSVGSGGAYTQYF; V: TRBV9; size: -; J: TRBJ2-3; length: 15; D: TRBD2
DNA: TGTGCCAGTAGTTTGCCTAGCGGGGGGCTGGGGGGAGAGACCCAGTACTTC; CDR3: CASSLPSGGLGGETQYF; V: TRBV19; size: -; J: TRBJ2-5; length: 17; D: TRBD2
DNA: TGTGCCAGCAGCTTTGGACTAGCGGGGTCAAATGAGCAGTTCTTC; CDR3: CASSFGLAGSNEQFF; V: TRBV11-2; size: -; J: TRBJ2-1; length: 15; D: TRBD2
DNA: TGTGCCAGCACTTCATCAATTAGCCACGAGCAGTACTTC; CDR3: CASTSSISHEQYF; V: TRBV27; size: -; J: TRBJ2-7; length: 13; D: -
DNA: TGTGCCAGCAGCCGAGACAGGGCAGGTCAGCCCCAGCATTTT; CDR3: CASSRDRAGQPQHF; V: TRBV2; size: -; J: TRBJ1-5; length: 14; D: TRBD1
DNA: TGTGCCTGGAGTGATACCGGGACTAGCGGGGGTGAGACCCAGTACTTC; CDR3: CAWSDTGTSGGETQYF; V: TRBV30; size: -; J: TRBJ2-5; length: 16; D: TRBD2